This T cell receptor beta chain came from a study of blood T cells in healthy people across ages. Study observations and caveats: Not knowing donor CMV status may have confounded expanded clonotype changes.

A second roughly 7 to 12 cycle PCR used barcoded and J-beta primers. TCRdb independently ran MiXCR on the 5' RACE reads; one entry per CDR3 protein. The data hold 1.6 million or so distinct CDR3 sequences, with about 31% observed a single time. This clonotype was seen only a few times. The antigen remains unidentified. Trimming took off 4 bases at V and 4 bases at J, with 13 bases between the two ends. The CDR3 is made up of 14 amino acids. The germline V gene encodes CDR1 MNHNS and CDR2 SASEGT. Material: blood. This clonotype was sampled from a woman under 40 in good health. This chain connects TRBV6-1 to TRBJ1-2; TRBD1 might be the D (6 bases). The chain's CDR3 is CASSVSRGTYGYTF. In DNA form, the CDR3 reads TGTGCCAGCAGTGTCAGCAGGGGCACCTATGGCTACACCTTC.